The sequence of this TCR beta chain was determined in a study of shared clonotypes between healthy human individuals (dated by TCRdb to 2019 to 2021). Regarding the complete study: The cohort included three men and a couple of women between 18 and 49 years of age. Per donor, three plates each were used for CD4 naive and CD4 memory, two for CD8 naive, and one for CD8 memory. To estimate repertoire size and how much clonotypes are shared between individuals, the study performed deep sequencing of blood TCR repertoires from a handful of healthy adults. To increase sequencing depth and limit assay-specific biases, TCR repertoire library preparation and sequencing were carried out by different laboratories using diverse techniques. Between about 0.85 and 8.9 billion PBMCs per donor were obtained by leukapheresis.

Donors were healthy HIV-negative adults with no recently reported acute infections or vaccinations. Every donor was a Caucasian adult living in Nashville, Tennessee, USA. Magnetic negative selection was used to enrich CD4+ T cells, after which naive cells were positively selected on CD45RA and the negative fraction became the memory subset. Blood was collected by leukapheresis, and PBMCs were isolated by Ficoll-Histopaque density gradient centrifugation and then cryopreserved in liquid nitrogen vapor phase. Analytical flow cytometry was used to check the purity and quantity of each magnetically sorted T cell population. Genomic DNA was isolated from every sorted fraction and measured by UV absorbance on a Nanodrop 2000c. This clone was counted once. The antigen it binds to is not known. Nothing much larger sits one base from this clone, and base qualities are not available. Using the deep immunoSEQ assay, multiplex PCR amplified TCR CDR3 regions from genomic DNA. Extracted genomic DNA from each cell subset was spread evenly across all wells of several immunoSEQ 96-well plates, with each plate serving as a replicate. For sorted subsets, 200 ng of genomic DNA, equivalent to some 30,000 T cell genomes, went into each replicate PCR. Purified libraries were quantified with a Qubit 3.0 fluorometer, sized on a Bioanalyzer 2100, and re-quantified with the KAPA Library Quantification kit. Every immunoSEQ 96-well plate was sequenced on a separate single-read 150-cycle Illumina NextSeq 550 flow cell. Processing in the source paper ran as follows. Because the immunoSEQ output held only junctional sequences and lacked quality scores, the filtering could not match the filtering applied to full-length reads. To assign V/J genes and CDR3, sequences were annotated against IMGT germline references using PyIR, a Python wrapper for IgBLAST v1.9. Reads were filtered out if the reads had weak V/J assignments (E-value above 1e-6), no CDR3, stop codons, out-of-frame junctions, or ambiguous translated residues. A V3J clonotype was defined by an identical inferred V gene, J gene, and CDR3 amino acid sequence. To compute the percentage overlap between repertoires, the number of shared unique clonotypes was divided by the size of the smaller repertoire. Three approaches were used to assess repertoire richness: RTK rarefaction, the Chao1 estimator, and Recon v2.1 estimates of unobserved clonotypes. For all TCRbeta clonotypes obtained by the gDNA method from several donors, generation probabilities were computed with OLGA. The source is immuneACCESS, and TCRdb retained only in-frame sequences with V and J called. Part of the clones is not carried over; for the studies checked, unresolved V genes explain less than half of this, and the remainder is unexplained. V and J calls and clone size follow that table, whereas D and trimming were derived from the DNA. Recorded for this sample are about 340,000 clones; around four fifths of them occurred a single time. Around 9.3% of the sample rests with the top ten.

General study outcomes and caveats: Clonotypes shared by all four sorted-subset donors showed higher generation probabilities than non-shared clonotypes. Based on pairwise subsampling, the degree of clonotype sharing among donors was expected to be affected by sequencing depth. The small number of donors limited the genetic and exposure-history diversity represented. Larger estimated clonotype richness was generally found for naive subsets than for memory subsets. Rarefaction of sorted-subset datasets indicated incomplete sequencing despite the large sequencing depth. About 4.5% of naive CD4, 3% to 3.5% of naive CD8, 2.3% of memory CD4, and more than 0.35% of memory CD8 clonotypes were shared across four donors. Only blood was sampled, and tissue TCR repertoires likely differ from those in blood.

This TCR was sampled from a man aged 30 to 45 in good health. Sequencing input: memory CD4+ T cells sorted from blood. The cell subset or site label, read with the paper, signifies: CD45RA-negative fraction.

CDR3 loop: CASTQPGQGVWETQYF. The nucleotides read TGTGCCAGCACACAGCCGGGACAGGGCGTATGGGAGACCCAGTACTTC. The V and J genes are TRBV28 and TRBJ2-5, and 9 bases in between align with TRBD1. V is trimmed back by 7 bases and J by 5 bases, and the junction contains 14 bases that no gene match accounts for. Its CDR3 holds 16 amino acids, cysteine through phenylalanine. Solely the CDR3 DNA is kept, with 48 bases framed from the first base. The germline V gene gives CDR1 as MDHEN and CDR2 as SYDVKM.